This T cell receptor (beta chain) was profiled in a study of shared clonotypes between healthy human individuals. Study at large: Donors, aged 18 to 49, were a couple of women and a few men. Whole-study findings and limits: Sharing across four donors was highest in naive CD4 (approximately 5%) and lowest in memory CD8 (approximately 0.4%).

TCRdb's table, derived via immunoSEQ multiplex PCR, lists solely in-frame clones and lacks some. Among about 820,000 clones listed, about 91% were seen once. Note on this clone: Its antigen is unidentified.

CD8 cells classed as naive were CD45RO-negative and positively selected for CCR7, excluding terminally differentiated effector memory CD45RA+ cells. Recent acute infections and vaccinations were absent in the healthy HIV-negative adult donors. Sequenced: naive CD8+ T cells sorted from blood. The receptor was derived from a man aged 25-45 years in good health.

CDR3 protein: CASSLELVFYEQYF. The CDR3 DNA follows: TGCGCCAGCAGCTTGGAACTGGTATTCTACGAGCAGTACTTC. The chain carries TRBV5-1 and TRBJ2-7, with unresolved D. The CDR3 extends over 14 amino acids. Trimming cost V 0 bases and J 3 bases, with 10 bases left between them. Germline CDR1 reads SGHRS; CDR2 reads YFSETQ. Using reference TRBV5-1 and TRBJ2-7 for the parts outside the CDR3, the full variable domain is KAGVTQTPRYLIKTRGQQVTLSCSPISGHRSVSWYQQTPGQGLQFLFEYFSETQRNKGNFPGRFSGRQFSNSRSEMNVSTLELGDSALYLCASSLELVFYEQYFGPGTRLTVT.